This T cell receptor beta chain was identified during a study of blood T cell repertoires in COVID-19. In the original analysis: How many nucleated cells were present was estimated from reference gene primer amplification. Profiled with immunoSEQ multiplex PCR; TCRdb holds only in-frame clones, not every one. From that table come the V and J calls and clone size; the DNA was used to work out D and trimming. Of 250,000 or so clones listed, 92% are singletons. The CDR3 has 13 residues. V shed 11 bases and J 5 bases; nucleotides not matched to a gene: 7. The sequence was collected from a man between 25 and 39 years old with COVID-19, enrolled during active disease. The chain recombines TRBV23-1 with TRBJ1-5; 9 bases are shared with TRBD1. TRBV23-1 counts as an open reading frame of uncertain function. Sequencing input: peripheral blood. CDR3 residues: CAADRGGDQPQHF. DNA of the CDR3: TGCGCCGCGGACAGGGGAGGAGATCAGCCCCAGCATTTT.